This entry lists 29 T cell receptor beta chains sequenced from one sample in a study of blood T cell repertoires in COVID-19. This table comes from immunoSEQ multiplex PCR, and its TCRdb copy is limited to in-frame clones, with some not included. The table includes around 140,000 clones, roughly 80% detected once. The sequencing input was peripheral blood. Every receptor here comes from a human donor in a cohort sampled during active COVID-19.

The table lists this clone with a count of one. The chain links TRBV7-9 to TRBJ2-5; 7 nucleotides agree with TRBD2. Trimming took 4 bases from V and 5 from J; bases not matched to a gene: 7. The germline V gene encodes CDR1 SEHNR and CDR2 FQNEAQ (reference sequence). CDR3 length equals 14 residues. CDR3 sequence: CASSSLAAQETQYF. DNA of the CDR3: TGTGCCAGCAGCTCCCTAGCGGCCCAGGAGACCCAGTACTTC.

This clone appeared a single time. V is TRBV7-8 and J is TRBJ1-6; the match to TRBD1 covers 8 bases. The V and J ends lost 5 bases and 6 bases, in that order; junction bases with no gene match: 0. The germline V gene encodes CDR1 SGHVS and CDR2 FQNEAQ. This CDR3 has 13 residues. CDR3 amino acids: CASSDRGNSPLHF. The CDR3 bases are TGTGCCAGCAGCGACAGGGGTAATTCACCCCTCCACTTT.

This clone was detected a few times. J is TRBJ1-5 and V is TRBV3-1 (or the pseudogene TRBV3-2); D remains unclear. The CDR3 is made up of 14 amino acids. The germline V and J ends were trimmed by 4 bases and 1 base, with 8 bases remaining between them. Germline V gene data show CDR1 as LGHDT and CDR2 as YNNKEL (reference sequence). The CDR3 region is CASSPGASNQPQHF. The CDR3 nucleotides are TGTGCCAGCAGCCCCGGAGCGAGCAATCAGCCCCAGCATTTT.

The chain combines TRBV7-2 with TRBJ1-5, with D possibly matching TRBD1 (5 bases). CDR1 and CDR2 from the germline V gene are SGHTA and FQGNSA. This CDR3 is built from 15 residues. V gave up 1 base and J gave up 0 bases, with 7 bases separating them. DNA of the CDR3: TGTGCCAGCAGCTTAGGACAGTATAGCAATCAGCCCCAGCATTTT. Its protein product is CASSLGQYSNQPQHF. Supplemented by reference TRBV7-2 and TRBJ1-5, the full variable domain reads GAGVSQSPSNKVTEKGKDVELRCDPISGHTALYWYRQSLGQGLEFLIYFQGNSAPDKSGLPSDRFSAERTGGSVSTLTIQRTQQEDSAVYLCASSLGQYSNQPQHFGDGTRLSIL.

This clone was recorded only once. Other DNA sequences in this specimen translate into the identical CDR3. The chain uses TRBV7-3 and TRBJ2-2; tentatively, D is TRBD2 (6 bases). Germline CDR1 is SGHTA and CDR2 is FQGTGA. CDR3 length equals 13 residues. Trimming shortened V by 8 bases and J by 8 bases, and 15 bases separated the two germline ends. This chain's CDR3 is CASGLGRGGELFF. The CDR3 DNA follows: TGTGCCAGCGGTCTGGGCCGGGGGGGGGAGCTGTTTTTT.

The chain recombines TRBV11-1 with TRBJ1-2; 7 bases are shared with TRBD1. V was pared by 5 bases and J by 4 bases, with 10 bases of the junction left unmatched. The germline CDR1 and CDR2 sequences are SGHAT and FQDESV (reference sequence). This CDR3 is 15 amino acids long. The CDR3 DNA reads TGTGCCAGCAGCCACCGGGACAGCCATTTCTATGGCTACACCTTC. Protein: CASSHRDSHFYGYTF.

The rearrangement links TRBV9 to TRBJ1-3, with 12 bases identical to TRBD1. Germline lookup yields CDR1 SGDLS and CDR2 YYNGEE. This CDR3 spans 21 amino acids. Trimming removed 0 bases from V and 4 bases from J; junction bases left unmatched: 17. The CDR3 region has the DNA TGTGCCAGCAGCGTAGATAGGAGCGGGGGGACAGGGGGCGGAAGAGGAAACACCATATATTTT. Encoded protein: CASSVDRSGGTGGGRGNTIYF.

This clone was counted a single time. The V and J genes are TRBV30 and TRBJ1-1, with a weak D call TRBD1 (5 bases). The germline V gene encodes CDR1 GTSNPN and CDR2 SVGIG (reference sequence). The CDR3 totals 14 residues. V was cut by 4 bases and J by 1 base, with 13 bases left in between. The CDR3 reads CAWMAGSRNTEAFF. The DNA for the CDR3 is TGTGCCTGGATGGCAGGGTCCCGGAACACTGAAGCTTTCTTT.

The rearrangement joins TRBV9 to TRBJ2-3; 8 bases align to TRBD2. V was pared by 5 bases and J by 0 bases, with 8 bases of the junction left unmatched. The CDR3 runs 16 residues. Per germline, CDR1 SGDLS and CDR2 YYNGEE. The DNA for the CDR3 is TGTGCCAGCAGTCGGGGGGGAAGCTCTAGCACAGATACGCAGTATTTT. Protein sequence: CASSRGGSSSTDTQYF.

V usage is TRBV6-5 and J usage is TRBJ1-6, with TRBD1 matching over 9 bases. The trim removed 0 bases at V and 13 bases at J, leaving 7 bases unmatched. The CDR3 is 15 amino acids. Germline CDR1 reads MNHEY; CDR2 reads SVGAGI. Here the CDR3 reads CASSYSGQGSHPLHF. In DNA, the CDR3 is TGTGCCAGCAGTTACTCTGGACAGGGGAGTCACCCCCTCCACTTT.

This chain connects TRBV5-6 to TRBJ1-1, with D tentatively TRBD1 (5 bases). This CDR3 spans 14 amino acids. V was shortened by 5 bases and J by 1 base, with 12 bases between the two germline ends. The germline V gene has CDR1 SGHDT and CDR2 YYEEEE. The DNA for the CDR3 is TGTGCCAGCAGTTTTGACAGAACGAACACTGAAGCTTTCTTT. Its translation: CASSFDRTNTEAFF.

The chain is built from TRBV10-3 and TRBJ2-2, with 8 positions matching TRBD1. CDR1 and CDR2 (germline): ENHRY, SYGVKD. The ends lost 3 bases at V and 4 bases at J; junction bases unmatched: 10. The CDR3 loop spans 17 amino acids. CDR3 loop: CAISEIIGDRGTGELFF. CDR3 DNA: TGTGCCATCAGTGAAATCATCGGCGACAGGGGCACCGGGGAGCTGTTTTTT.

This sequence joins TRBV7-6 and TRBJ2-1; 14 nucleotides match TRBD2. There are 17 residues in the CDR3. Germline V lookup: CDR1 SGHVS, CDR2 FNYEAQ. The ends lost 0 bases at V and 10 bases at J; junction bases unmatched: 8. The CDR3 nucleotides are TGTGCCAGCAGCTTAGCCCCGACTAGCGGGGGGGCTAAAGAGCAGTTCTTC. Protein product: CASSLAPTSGGAKEQFF. The entire variable domain, with the rest obtained from reference TRBV7-6 and TRBJ2-1, is as follows: GAGVSQSPRYKVTKRGQDVALRCDPISGHVSLYWYRQALGQGPEFLTYFNYEAQQDKSGLPNDRFSAERPEGSISTLTIQRTEQRDSAMYRCASSLAPTSGGAKEQFFGPGTRLTVL.

This chain joins TRBV9 and TRBJ2-7; D may be TRBD1 (6 bases). V was shortened by 3 bases and J by 3 bases, with 13 bases between the two germline ends. This CDR3 is 14 amino acids long. From germline, CDR1 is SGDLS and CDR2 YYNGEE. The CDR3 nucleotides read TGTGCCAGCAGCGGGGGGCAGGCGGACTACGAGCAGTACTTC. Residues: CASSGGQADYEQYF.

This chain links TRBV11-2 with TRBJ1-6; possible D gene TRBD1, 6 bases. CDR3 length: 15 residues. Between the trimmed V and J ends, which lost 2 bases and 7 bases, there was a span of 12 bases. Germline V CDR1 and CDR2: SGHAT, FQNNGV. The CDR3 DNA sequence: TGTGCCAGCAGCTTAAGTTCGCAGGGGAATTCACCCCTCCACTTT. This gives the protein CASSLSSQGNSPLHF.

This chain links TRBV28 with TRBJ1-5; D is undetermined. Germline loops: CDR1 MDHEN, CDR2 SYDVKM. Trimming took 4 bases from V and 6 from J, leaving 7 bases between them. The CDR3 covers 12 residues. The CDR3 nucleotides read TGTGCCAGCAGTTCCCTCAGTCAGCCCCAGCATTTT. It translates to CASSSLSQPQHF.

The chain links TRBV3-1 (or the pseudogene TRBV3-2) to TRBJ1-3; possibly TRBD1 for D (5 bases). V gave up 3 bases and J gave up 0 bases, with 12 bases separating them. The V gene's germline CDR1 is LGHDT and CDR2 YNNKEL (reference sequence). The CDR3 runs 16 residues. The CDR3 DNA reads TGTGCCAGCAGCCAGGGGCCCGAGAGCTCTGGAAACACCATATATTTT. It yields the protein CASSQGPESSGNTIYF.

The rearrangement joins TRBV5-1 to TRBJ1-1; TRBD1 might be the D (5 bases). The germline V gene has CDR1 SGHRS and CDR2 YFSETQ. Trimming took 1 base from V and 5 from J, leaving 9 bases between them. This CDR3 is 13 amino acids long. The DNA for the CDR3 is TGCGCCAGCAGCTTGATGGGGGGGACTGAAGCTTTCTTT. It encodes CASSLMGGTEAFF.

This chain's CDR3 is CASSPQTGDYGYTF. The CDR3 DNA sequence: TGTGCCAGCTCACCCCAGACAGGAGACTATGGCTACACCTTC. The genes are TRBV18 and TRBJ1-2; D perhaps matches TRBD1 (6 bases). The germline gives CDR1 KGHSH, CDR2 LQKENI. Trimming shortened V by 3 bases and J by 3 bases, and 11 bases separated the two germline ends. This CDR3 region has 14 residues.

The chain employs TRBV7-9 and TRBJ2-1, with a tentative D call TRBD2 (7 bases). V was pared by 5 bases and J by 0 bases, with 14 bases between. This CDR3 spans 16 amino acids. The germline V gene has CDR1 SEHNR and CDR2 FQNEAQ (reference sequence). CDR3 region: CASSRGAPSSYNEQFF. CDR3 nucleotide sequence: TGTGCCAGCAGCCGGGGGGCCCCTAGCTCCTACAATGAGCAGTTCTTC.

The chain carries TRBV18 and TRBJ2-1; 9 positions agree with TRBD2. CDR3 length: 16 amino acids. Germline V CDR1 and CDR2: KGHSH, LQKENI. Germline trimming cut 6 bases from V and 7 bases from J; bases unmatched to any gene: 13. The CDR3 bases are TGTGCCAGCTCGCTCGCGGGAGGGTTTAATCAAAATGAGCAGTTCTTC. It translates to CASSLAGGFNQNEQFF.

The V gene is TRBV10-3, the J gene TRBJ1-2, with D maybe TRBD1 (6 bases). The length of the CDR3 is 13 residues. Germline V CDR1 and CDR2: ENHRY, SYGVKD. Trimming took 10 bases from V and 3 from J, leaving 15 bases between them. The CDR3 reads CATAGKGDYGYTF. For the CDR3, the DNA is TGTGCCACCGCTGGTAAGGGGGACTATGGCTACACCTTC.

The chain joins TRBV27 to TRBJ2-7, with a possible D match to TRBD1 (5 bases). Trimming cost V 0 bases and J 2 bases, with 8 bases left between them. This CDR3 contains 14 residues. CDR1 MNHEY and CDR2 SMNVEV come from the germline V gene (reference sequence). This CDR3 is CASSLSVDTYEQYF. Written as DNA, the CDR3 is TGTGCCAGCAGTTTATCCGTGGACACCTACGAGCAGTACTTC.

Written as DNA, the CDR3 is TGCGCCAGCAGCCCAAGCGGGAGAGGGGGGACCGGGGAGCTGTTTTTT. Translating gives CASSPSGRGGTGELFF. The chain is built from TRBV5-1 and TRBJ2-2; 8 bases map to TRBD2. J lost 5 bases, V lost 4 bases, and 10 bases had no gene match. From germline, CDR1 is SGHRS and CDR2 YFSETQ. This CDR3 spans 16 amino acids.

This sequence joins TRBV5-4 and TRBJ1-1, with D perhaps TRBD1 (5 bases). This CDR3 is 13 amino acids long. Germline V gives CDR1 SGHNT, CDR2 YYREEE (reference sequence). Trimming removed 2 bases from V and 1 base from J, with 6 bases in between. Written as DNA, the CDR3 is TGTGCCAGCAGCTTCGACAGGAACACTGAAGCTTTCTTT. Translating gives CASSFDRNTEAFF.

This clone turned up a few times. CDR3 loop: CASSQGQGAGGELFF. The CDR3, as DNA: TGTGCCAGCAGCCAAGGCCAGGGGGCGGGCGGGGAGCTGTTTTTT. The genes are TRBV4-2 and TRBJ2-2, with TRBD1 matching over 8 bases. V gave up 1 base and J gave up 7 bases; unmatched junction bases: 5. There are 15 residues in the CDR3. CDR1 and CDR2 (germline): LGHNA, YNFKEQ.

This clone was recorded once. V gene TRBV5-4 combines with J gene TRBJ1-2, with 9 positions matching TRBD1. V was pared by 4 bases and J by 2 bases, with 3 bases of the junction left unmatched. The CDR3 length is 14 residues. CDR1 SGHNT and CDR2 YYREEE come from the germline V gene (reference sequence). Here the CDR3 DNA reads TGTGCCAGCAGCCTGACAGGGGGAAACTATGGCTACACCTTC. Its translation: CASSLTGGNYGYTF.

The V call is TRBV18, the J call TRBJ2-1; TRBD2 aligns across 13 bases. The CDR3 extends over 15 amino acids. Trimming removed 3 bases from V and 7 bases from J; junction bases left unmatched: 3. Germline CDR1 is KGHSH and CDR2 is LQKENI. CDR3 nucleotide sequence: TGTGCCAGCTCACCCGCACTAGCGGGGGGGAATGAGCAGTTCTTC. Amino acids: CASSPALAGGNEQFF.

The chain links TRBV7-8 to TRBJ1-4; 7 positions agree with TRBD1. The CDR3 covers 16 residues. CDR1 is SGHVS, CDR2 FQNEAQ, per germline. After removal of 1 base from V and 8 bases from J, the junction contained 10 bases not matched to a gene. CDR3 in amino acids: CASSLVGSGGKEKLFF. The CDR3 nucleotides read TGTGCCAGCAGCTTAGTGGGGTCAGGGGGGAAAGAAAAACTGTTTTTT.